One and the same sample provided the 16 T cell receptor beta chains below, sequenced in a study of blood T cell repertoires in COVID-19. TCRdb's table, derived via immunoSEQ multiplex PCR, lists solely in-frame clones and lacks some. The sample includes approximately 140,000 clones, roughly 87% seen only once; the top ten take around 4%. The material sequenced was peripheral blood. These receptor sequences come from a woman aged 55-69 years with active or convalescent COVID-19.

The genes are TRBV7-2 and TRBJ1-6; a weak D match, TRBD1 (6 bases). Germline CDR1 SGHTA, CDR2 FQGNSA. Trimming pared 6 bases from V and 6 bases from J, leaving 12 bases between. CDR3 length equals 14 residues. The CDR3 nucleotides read TGTGCCAGCAGTCCCAGACAGGTTAATTCACCCCTCCACTTT. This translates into CASSPRQVNSPLHF.

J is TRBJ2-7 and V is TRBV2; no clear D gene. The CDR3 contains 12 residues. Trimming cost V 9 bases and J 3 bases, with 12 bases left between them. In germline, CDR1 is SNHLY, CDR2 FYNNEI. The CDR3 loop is CASSQSHYEQYF. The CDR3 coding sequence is TGTGCCAGTTCCCAATCCCACTACGAGCAGTACTTC.

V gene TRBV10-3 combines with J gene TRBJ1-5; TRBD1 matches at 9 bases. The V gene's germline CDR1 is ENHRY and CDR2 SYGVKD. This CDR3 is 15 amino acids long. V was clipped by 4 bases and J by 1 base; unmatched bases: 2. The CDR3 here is CAISGGTGSNQPQHF. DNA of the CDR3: TGTGCCATCAGTGGGGGGACAGGGAGCAATCAGCCCCAGCATTTT.

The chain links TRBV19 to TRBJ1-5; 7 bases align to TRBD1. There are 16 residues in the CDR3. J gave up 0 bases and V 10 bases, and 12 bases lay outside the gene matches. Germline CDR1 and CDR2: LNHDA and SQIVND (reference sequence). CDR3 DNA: TGTGCCACAACGGAGACAGGGAGCTATAGCAATCAGCCCCAGCATTTT. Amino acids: CATTETGSYSNQPQHF.

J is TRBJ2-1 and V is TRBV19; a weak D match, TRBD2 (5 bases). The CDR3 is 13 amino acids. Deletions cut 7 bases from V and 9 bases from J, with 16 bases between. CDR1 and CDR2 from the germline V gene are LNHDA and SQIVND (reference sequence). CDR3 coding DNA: TGTGCCAGTATGTTAATGAAAGGAGGTGAGCAGTTCTTC. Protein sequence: CASMLMKGGEQFF.

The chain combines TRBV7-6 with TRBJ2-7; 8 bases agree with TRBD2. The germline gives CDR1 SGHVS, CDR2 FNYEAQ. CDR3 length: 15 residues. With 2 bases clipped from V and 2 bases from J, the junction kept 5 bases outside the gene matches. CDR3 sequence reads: CASSLSGGGPYEQYF. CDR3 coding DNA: TGTGCCAGCAGCTTATCGGGGGGGGGCCCCTACGAGCAGTACTTC.

DNA for the CDR3: TGTGCCAGCAACCAACCGGGACTAGGAAACAATGAGCAGTTCTTC. Protein product: CASNQPGLGNNEQFF. V is TRBV6-5 and J is TRBJ2-1, with 8 positions matching TRBD2. The CDR3 runs to 15 residues. Germline V CDR1 and CDR2: MNHEY, SVGAGI. The V gene end was trimmed by 7 bases and the J gene end by 5 bases; junction bases not matched to a gene: 10.

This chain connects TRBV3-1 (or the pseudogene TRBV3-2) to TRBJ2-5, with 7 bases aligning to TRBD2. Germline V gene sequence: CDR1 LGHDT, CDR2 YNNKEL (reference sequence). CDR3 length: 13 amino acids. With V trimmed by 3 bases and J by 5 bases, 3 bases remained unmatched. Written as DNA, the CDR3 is TGTGCCAGCAGCCAGTCCGGGGGGGAGACCCAGTACTTC. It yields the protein CASSQSGGETQYF.

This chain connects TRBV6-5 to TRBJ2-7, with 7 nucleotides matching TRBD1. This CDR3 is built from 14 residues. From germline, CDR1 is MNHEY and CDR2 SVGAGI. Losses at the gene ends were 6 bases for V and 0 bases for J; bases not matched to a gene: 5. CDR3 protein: CASSRGQSSYEQYF. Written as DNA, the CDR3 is TGTGCCAGCAGCAGGGGACAGAGCTCCTACGAGCAGTACTTC.

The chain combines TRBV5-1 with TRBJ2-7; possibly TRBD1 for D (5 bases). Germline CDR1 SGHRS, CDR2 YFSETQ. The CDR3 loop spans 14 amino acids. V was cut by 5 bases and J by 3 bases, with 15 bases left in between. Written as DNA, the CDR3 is TGCGCCAGCAGGATGGGGCAGGATCACTACGAGCAGTACTTC. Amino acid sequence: CASRMGQDHYEQYF.

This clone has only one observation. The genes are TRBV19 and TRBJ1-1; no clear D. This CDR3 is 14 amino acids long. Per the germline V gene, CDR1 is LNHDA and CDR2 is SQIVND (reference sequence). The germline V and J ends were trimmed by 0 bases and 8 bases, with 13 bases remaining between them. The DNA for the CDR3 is TGTGCCAGTAGTATAGATCGGGCGGGGAAAGAAGCTTTCTTT. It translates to CASSIDRAGKEAFF. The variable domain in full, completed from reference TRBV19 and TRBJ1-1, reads DGGITQSPKYLFRKEGQNVTLSCEQNLNHDAMYWYRQDPGQGLRLIYYSQIVNDFQKGDIAEGYSVSREKKESFPLTVTSAQKNPTAFYLCASSIDRAGKEAFFGQGTRLTVV.

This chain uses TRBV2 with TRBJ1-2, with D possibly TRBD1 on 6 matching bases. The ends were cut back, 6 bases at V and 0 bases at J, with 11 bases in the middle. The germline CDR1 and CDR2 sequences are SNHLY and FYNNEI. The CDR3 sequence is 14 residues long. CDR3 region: CASRMGHSNYGYTF. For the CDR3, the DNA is TGTGCCAGCAGGATGGGACACTCTAACTATGGCTACACCTTC.

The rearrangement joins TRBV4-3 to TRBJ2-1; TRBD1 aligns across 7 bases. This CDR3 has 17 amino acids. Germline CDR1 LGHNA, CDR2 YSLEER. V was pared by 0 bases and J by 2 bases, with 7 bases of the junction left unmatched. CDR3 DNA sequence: TGCGCCAGCAGCCAAGAAGCTTTAGGGACAGCCTACAATGAGCAGTTCTTC. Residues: CASSQEALGTAYNEQFF.

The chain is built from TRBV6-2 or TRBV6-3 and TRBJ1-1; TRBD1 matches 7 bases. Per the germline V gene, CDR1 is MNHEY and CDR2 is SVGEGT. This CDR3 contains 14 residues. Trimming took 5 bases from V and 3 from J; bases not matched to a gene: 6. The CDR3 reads CASSDRVVDTEAFF. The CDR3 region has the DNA TGTGCCAGCAGTGACAGGGTCGTGGACACTGAAGCTTTCTTT.

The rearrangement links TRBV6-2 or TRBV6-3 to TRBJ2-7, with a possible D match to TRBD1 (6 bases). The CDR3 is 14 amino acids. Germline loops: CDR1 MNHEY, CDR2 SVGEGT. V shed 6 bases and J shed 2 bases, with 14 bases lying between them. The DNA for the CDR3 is TGTGCCAGCAGCCTCCTCGGACAGACCTACGAGCAGTACTTC. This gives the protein CASSLLGQTYEQYF.

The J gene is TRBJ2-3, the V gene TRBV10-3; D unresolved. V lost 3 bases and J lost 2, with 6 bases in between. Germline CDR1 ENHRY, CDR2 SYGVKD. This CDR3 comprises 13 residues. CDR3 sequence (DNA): TGTGCCATCAGTGAATCGTCCACAGATACGCAGTATTTT. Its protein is CAISESSTDTQYF.